This T cell receptor (beta chain) emerged from a study of HIV-infected children after antiretroviral therapy interruption. General observations from the study: By the end of treatment interruption, naive CD4+ clonality (Gini) increased.

Specified treatment: PENTA 11 planned treatment interruption arm or continuous ART arm. Only samples with at least 5 million viable PBMCs qualified. Sorting from thawed PBMCs isolated naive CD4+ CD45RA+ CD45RO- T cells. The TCR library was built from RNA with a 3' RACE protocol and unique molecular identifiers. TCRdb reprocessed the 3' RACE reads with MiXCR, giving one entry per CDR3 protein. The sample carries more than 75,000 distinct CDR3 sequences, 5.5% to 8.5% recorded once. Ten or more counts support this clonotype. The antigen remains unidentified. Germline lookup yields CDR1 SGHAT and CDR2 FQNNGV. V trimming: 5 bases; J trimming: 0 bases; junction bases outside the gene matches: 5. CDR3 length equals 15 residues.

The receptor was isolated from a pool of human donors with HIV. This sample comprised CD45RA+ CD4+ T cells from PBMCs, pooled from several time points, obtained from a donor given antiretroviral therapy, either interrupted or continuous. Subset indicated: naive CD4+ CD45RA+ CD45RO- T cells. The chain combines TRBV11-2 with TRBJ2-3, with 7 positions matching TRBD1. CDR3 protein: CASSATGVSTDTQYF. CDR3 sequence (DNA): TGTGCCAGCAGCGCTACAGGGGTCAGCACAGATACGCAGTATTTT.